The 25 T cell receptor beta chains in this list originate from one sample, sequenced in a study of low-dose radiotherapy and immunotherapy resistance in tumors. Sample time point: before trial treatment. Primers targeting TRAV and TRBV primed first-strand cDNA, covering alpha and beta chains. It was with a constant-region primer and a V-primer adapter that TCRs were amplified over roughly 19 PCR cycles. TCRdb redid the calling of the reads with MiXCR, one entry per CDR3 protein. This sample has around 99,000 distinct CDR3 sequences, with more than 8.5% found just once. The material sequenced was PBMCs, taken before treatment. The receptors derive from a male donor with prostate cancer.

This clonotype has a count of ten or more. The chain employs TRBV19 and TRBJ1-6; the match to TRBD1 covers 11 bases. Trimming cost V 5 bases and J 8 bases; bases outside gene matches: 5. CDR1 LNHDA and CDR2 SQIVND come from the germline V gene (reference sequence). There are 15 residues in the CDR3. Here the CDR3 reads CASSSRGQGDSPLHF. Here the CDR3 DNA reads TGTGCCAGTAGTTCCCGGGGACAGGGGGATTCACCCCTCCACTTT. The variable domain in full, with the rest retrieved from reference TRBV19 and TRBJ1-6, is DGGITQSPKYLFRKEGQNVTLSCEQNLNHDAMYWYRQDPGQGLRLIYYSQIVNDFQKGDIAEGYSVSREKKESFPLTVTSAQKNPTAFYLCASSSRGQGDSPLHFGNGTRLTVT.

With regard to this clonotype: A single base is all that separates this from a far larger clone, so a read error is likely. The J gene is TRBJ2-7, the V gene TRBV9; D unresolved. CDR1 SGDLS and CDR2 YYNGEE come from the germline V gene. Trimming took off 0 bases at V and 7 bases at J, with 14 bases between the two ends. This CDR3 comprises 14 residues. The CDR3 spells CASSVGASGHEQYF. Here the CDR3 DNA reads TGTGCCAGCAGCGTAGGGGCCTCCGGGCATGAGCAGTACTTC. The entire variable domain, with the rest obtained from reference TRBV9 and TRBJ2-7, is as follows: DSGVTQTPKHLITATGQRVTLRCSPRSGDLSVYWYQQSLDQGLQFLIQYYNGEERAKGNILERFSAQQFPDLHSELNLSSLELGDSALYFCASSVGASGHEQYFGPGTRLTVT.

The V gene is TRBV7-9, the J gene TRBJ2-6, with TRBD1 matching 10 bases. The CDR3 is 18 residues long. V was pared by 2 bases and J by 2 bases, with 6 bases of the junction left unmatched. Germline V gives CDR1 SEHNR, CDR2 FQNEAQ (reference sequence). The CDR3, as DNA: TGTGCCAGCAGCTTAAGAGGACAGGGGGTTGCTGGGGCCAACGTCCTGACTTTC. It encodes CASSLRGQGVAGANVLTF.

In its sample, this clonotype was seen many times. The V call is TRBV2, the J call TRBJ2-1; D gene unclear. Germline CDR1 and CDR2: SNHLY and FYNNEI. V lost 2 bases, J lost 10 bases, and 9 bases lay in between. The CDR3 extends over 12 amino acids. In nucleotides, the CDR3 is TGTGCCAGCAGTGAACAGGCTTCGGAGCAGTTCTTC. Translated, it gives CASSEQASEQFF.

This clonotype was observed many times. Written as DNA, the CDR3 is TGCGCCAGCAATCAGGACGTGTCCGGGGAGCTGTTTTTT. It yields the protein CASNQDVSGELFF. The chain joins TRBV5-1 to TRBJ2-2; no definite D call. Trimming pared 6 bases from V and 6 bases from J, leaving 12 bases between. The CDR3 has 13 residues. Germline CDR1 is SGHRS and CDR2 is YFSETQ.

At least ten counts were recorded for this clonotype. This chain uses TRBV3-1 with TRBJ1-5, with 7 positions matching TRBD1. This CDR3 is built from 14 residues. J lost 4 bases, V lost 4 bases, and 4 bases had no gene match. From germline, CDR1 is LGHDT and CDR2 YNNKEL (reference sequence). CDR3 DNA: TGTGCCAGCAGCCTGGGACAGTGGAATCAGCCCCAGCATTTT. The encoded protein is CASSLGQWNQPQHF.

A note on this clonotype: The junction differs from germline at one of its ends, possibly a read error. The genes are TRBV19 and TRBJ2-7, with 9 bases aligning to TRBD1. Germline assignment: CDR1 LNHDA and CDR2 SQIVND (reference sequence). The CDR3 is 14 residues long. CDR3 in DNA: TGTGTCAGTTCTAGCGGACAGGGGACCTACGAGCAGTACTTC. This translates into CVSSSGQGTYEQYF.

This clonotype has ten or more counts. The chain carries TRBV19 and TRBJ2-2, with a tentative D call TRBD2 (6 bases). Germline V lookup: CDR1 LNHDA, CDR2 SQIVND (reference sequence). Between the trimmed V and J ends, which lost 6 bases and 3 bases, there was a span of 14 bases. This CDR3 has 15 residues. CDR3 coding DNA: TGTGCCAGTAGAGCCGGGACTCTTCACACCGGGGAGCTGTTTTTT. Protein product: CASRAGTLHTGELFF.

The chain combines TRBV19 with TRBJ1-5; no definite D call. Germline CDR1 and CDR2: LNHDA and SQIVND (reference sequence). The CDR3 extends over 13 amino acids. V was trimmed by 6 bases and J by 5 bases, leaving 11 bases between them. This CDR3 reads CASSLGLDQPQHF. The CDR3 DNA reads TGTGCCAGTAGCCTCGGGTTGGATCAGCCCCAGCATTTT.

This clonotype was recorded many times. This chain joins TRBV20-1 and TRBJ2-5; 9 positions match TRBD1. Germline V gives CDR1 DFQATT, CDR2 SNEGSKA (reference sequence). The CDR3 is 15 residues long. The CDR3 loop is CRPPGTGISGETQYF. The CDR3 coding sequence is TGCAGGCCGCCCGGGACAGGGATTAGTGGGGAGACCCAGTACTTC.

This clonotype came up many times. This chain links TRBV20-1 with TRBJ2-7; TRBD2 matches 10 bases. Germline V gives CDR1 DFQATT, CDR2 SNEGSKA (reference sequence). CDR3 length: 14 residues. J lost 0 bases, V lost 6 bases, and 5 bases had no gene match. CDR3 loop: CSATTSGISYEQYF. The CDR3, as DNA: TGCAGTGCCACAACTAGCGGGATCTCCTACGAGCAGTACTTC.

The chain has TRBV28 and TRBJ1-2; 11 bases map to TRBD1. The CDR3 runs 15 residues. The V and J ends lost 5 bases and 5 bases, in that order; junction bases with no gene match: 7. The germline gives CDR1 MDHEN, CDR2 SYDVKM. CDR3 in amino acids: CASSIGQGAWYGYTF. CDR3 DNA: TGTGCCAGCAGTATAGGACAGGGGGCTTGGTATGGCTACACCTTC.

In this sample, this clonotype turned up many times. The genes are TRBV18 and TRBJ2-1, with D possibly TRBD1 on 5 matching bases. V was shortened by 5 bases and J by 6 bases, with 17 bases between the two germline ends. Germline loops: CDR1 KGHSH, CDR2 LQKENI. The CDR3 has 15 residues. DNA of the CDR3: TGTGCCAGCTCATCCGGGTTAGGGGTCCTCAATGAGCAGTTCTTC. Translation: CASSSGLGVLNEQFF.

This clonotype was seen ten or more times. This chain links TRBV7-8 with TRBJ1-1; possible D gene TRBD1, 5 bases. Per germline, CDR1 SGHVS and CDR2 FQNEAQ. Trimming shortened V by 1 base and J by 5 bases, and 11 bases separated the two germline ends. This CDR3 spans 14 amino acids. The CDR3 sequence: CASSLVQGDTEAFF. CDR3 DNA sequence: TGTGCCAGCAGCTTAGTCCAGGGAGATACTGAAGCTTTCTTT.

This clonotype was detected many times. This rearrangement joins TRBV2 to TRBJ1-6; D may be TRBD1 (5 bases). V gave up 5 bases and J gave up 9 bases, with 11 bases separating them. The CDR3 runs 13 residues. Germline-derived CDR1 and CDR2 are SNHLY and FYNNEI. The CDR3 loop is CASSRGEGSPLHF. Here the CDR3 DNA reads TGTGCCAGCAGTCGGGGGGAGGGTTCACCCCTCCACTTT. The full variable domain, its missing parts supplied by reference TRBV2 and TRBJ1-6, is EPEVTQTPSHQVTQMGQEVILRCVPISNHLYFYWYRQILGQKVEFLVSFYNNEISEKSEIFDDQFSVERPDGSNFTLKIRSTKLEDSAMYFCASSRGEGSPLHFGNGTRLTVT.

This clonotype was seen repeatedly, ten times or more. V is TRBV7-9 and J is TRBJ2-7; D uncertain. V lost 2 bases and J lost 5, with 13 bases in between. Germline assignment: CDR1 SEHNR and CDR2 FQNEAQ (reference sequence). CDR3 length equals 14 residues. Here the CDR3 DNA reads TGTGCCAGCAGCTTAAATCCGGCCGCCCACGAGCAGTACTTC. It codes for CASSLNPAAHEQYF.

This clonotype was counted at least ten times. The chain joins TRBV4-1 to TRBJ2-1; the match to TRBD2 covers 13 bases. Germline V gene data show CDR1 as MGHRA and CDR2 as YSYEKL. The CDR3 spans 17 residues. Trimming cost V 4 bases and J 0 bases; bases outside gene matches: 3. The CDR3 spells CASSLRTSGSSYNEQFF. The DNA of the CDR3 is TGCGCCAGCAGCCTGCGGACTAGCGGGAGCTCCTACAATGAGCAGTTCTTC.

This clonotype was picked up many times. The CDR3 region is CASSTITGELFF. For the CDR3, the DNA is TGTGCCAGCAGTACAATCACCGGGGAGCTGTTTTTT. V gene TRBV6-5 combines with J gene TRBJ2-2; D gene ambiguous. The germline V gene encodes CDR1 MNHEY and CDR2 SVGAGI. The CDR3 covers 12 residues. V was shortened by 5 bases and J by 4 bases, with 5 bases between the two germline ends.

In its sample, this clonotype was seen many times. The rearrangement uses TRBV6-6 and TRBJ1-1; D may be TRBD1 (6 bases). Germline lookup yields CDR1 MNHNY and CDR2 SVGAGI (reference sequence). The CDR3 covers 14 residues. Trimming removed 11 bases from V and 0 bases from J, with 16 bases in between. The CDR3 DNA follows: TGTGCCTCACGGGCAGGGACAATGAACACTGAAGCTTTCTTT. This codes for CASRAGTMNTEAFF.

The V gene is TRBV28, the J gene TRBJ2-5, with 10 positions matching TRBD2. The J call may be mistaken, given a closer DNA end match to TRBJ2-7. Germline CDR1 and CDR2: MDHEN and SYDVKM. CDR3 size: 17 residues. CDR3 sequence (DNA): TGTGCCAGCAGTAAGGGACTCGCTAGCGGGAGCCTATACGAGCAGTACTTC. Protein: CASSKGLASGSLYEQYF.

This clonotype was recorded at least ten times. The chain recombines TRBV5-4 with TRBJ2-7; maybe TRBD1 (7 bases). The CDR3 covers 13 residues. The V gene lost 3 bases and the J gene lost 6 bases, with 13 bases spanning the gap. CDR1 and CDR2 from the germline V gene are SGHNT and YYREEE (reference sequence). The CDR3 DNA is TGTGCCAGCAGCTACCCAGGGGGAGGCGAGCAGTACTTC. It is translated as CASSYPGGGEQYF.

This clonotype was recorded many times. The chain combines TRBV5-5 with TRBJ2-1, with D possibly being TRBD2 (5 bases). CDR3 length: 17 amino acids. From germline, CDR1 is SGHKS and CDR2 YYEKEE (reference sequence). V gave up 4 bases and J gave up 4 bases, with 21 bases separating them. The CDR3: CASSPSGSGPGYNEQFF. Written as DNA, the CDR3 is TGTGCCAGCAGCCCTTCAGGTTCCGGGCCGGGGTACAATGAGCAGTTCTTC.

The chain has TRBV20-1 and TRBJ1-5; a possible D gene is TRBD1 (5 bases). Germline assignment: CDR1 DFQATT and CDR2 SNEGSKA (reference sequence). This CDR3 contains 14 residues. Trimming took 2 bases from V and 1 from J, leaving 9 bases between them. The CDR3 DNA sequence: TGCAGTGCTAGATGGGGCGAGAGCAATCAGCCCCAGCATTTT. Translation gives CSARWGESNQPQHF.

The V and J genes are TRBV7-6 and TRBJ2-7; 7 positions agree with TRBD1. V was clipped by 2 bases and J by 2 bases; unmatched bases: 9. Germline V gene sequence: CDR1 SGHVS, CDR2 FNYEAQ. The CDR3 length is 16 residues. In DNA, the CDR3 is TGTGCCAGCAGCTTAATGCCGGACAGGAATACCTACGAGCAGTACTTC. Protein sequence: CASSLMPDRNTYEQYF.

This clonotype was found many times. CDR3: CASTLGLASTGELFF. The DNA for the CDR3 is TGTGCCAGCACCCTAGGGCTAGCGTCCACCGGGGAGCTGTTTTTT. J is TRBJ2-2 and V is TRBV12-3 or TRBV12-4; D possibly corresponds to TRBD2 (6 bases). V shed 7 bases and J shed 4 bases, with 16 bases lying between them. This CDR3 comprises 15 residues.